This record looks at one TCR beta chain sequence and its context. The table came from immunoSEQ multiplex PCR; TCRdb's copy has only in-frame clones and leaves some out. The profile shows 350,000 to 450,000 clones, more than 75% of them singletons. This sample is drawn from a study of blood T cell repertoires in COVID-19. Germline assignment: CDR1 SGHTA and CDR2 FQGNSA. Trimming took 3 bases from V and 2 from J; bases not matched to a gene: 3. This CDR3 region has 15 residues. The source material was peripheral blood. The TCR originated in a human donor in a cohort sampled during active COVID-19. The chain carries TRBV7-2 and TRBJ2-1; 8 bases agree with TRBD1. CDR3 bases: TGTGCCAGCAGCTTGGACAGGGTCACCTACAATGAGCAGTTCTTC. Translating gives CASSLDRVTYNEQFF.